What follows describes a single TCR beta chain. Its antigen is currently unknown. These data originate in a study of shared clonotypes between healthy human individuals. About the research overall: Three plates each covered CD4 naive and memory; CD8 naive two, CD8 memory one.

Authors' analysis steps: Filtering differed for immunoSEQ, which gave only junction sequences without quality scores. Profiling relied on immunoSEQ multiplex PCR, and the TCRdb table lists in-frame clones only, not all of them. For V, J and clone size, that table is used; D and trimming come from the DNA. Here the sample spans around 2.5 million clones, 80% to 95% being singletons. The CDR3 runs 15 residues. Germline loops: CDR1 SGHKS, CDR2 YYEKEE (reference sequence). V lost 3 bases to trimming and J lost 6 bases, with 18 bases between them. Healthy adults negative for HIV, lacking recent acute infections or vaccinations, served as donors. Findings and caveats of the study: The authors expected sequencing depth to affect clonotype sharing among donors.

Sequenced material: naive CD4+ T cells from PBMCs. Subset described: CD45RA+ positively selected. V usage is TRBV5-5 and J usage is TRBJ1-2; D might be TRBD1 (5 bases). This clonotype originated in a young man in good health. Some clones in this sample may be carry-over from other donors' samples. The CDR3 loop is CASSSPGPRKHGYTF. DNA of the CDR3: TGTGCCAGCAGCTCCCCGGGACCCAGAAAGCATGGCTACACCTTC.